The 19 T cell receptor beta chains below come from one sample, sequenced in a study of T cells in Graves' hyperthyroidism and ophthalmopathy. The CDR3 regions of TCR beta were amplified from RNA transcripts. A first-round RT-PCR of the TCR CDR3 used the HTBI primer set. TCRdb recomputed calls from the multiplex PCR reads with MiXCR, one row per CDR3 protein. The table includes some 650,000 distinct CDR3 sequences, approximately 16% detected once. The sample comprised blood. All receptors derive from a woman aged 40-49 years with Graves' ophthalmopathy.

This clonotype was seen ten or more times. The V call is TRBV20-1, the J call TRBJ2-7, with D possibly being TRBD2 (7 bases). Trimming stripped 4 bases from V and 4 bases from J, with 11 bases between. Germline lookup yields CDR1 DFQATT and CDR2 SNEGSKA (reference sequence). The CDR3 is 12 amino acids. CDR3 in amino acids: CSATGGGYEQYF. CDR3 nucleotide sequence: TGCAGTGCTACGGGGGGCGGGTACGAGCAGTACTTC.

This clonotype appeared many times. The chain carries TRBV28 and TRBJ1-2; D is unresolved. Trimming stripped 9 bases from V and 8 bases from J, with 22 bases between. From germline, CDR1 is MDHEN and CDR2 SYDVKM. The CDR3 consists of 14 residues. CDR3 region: CASYLGGHIGGYTF. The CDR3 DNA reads TGTGCCAGTTACCTCGGAGGGCATATAGGCGGCTACACCTTC.

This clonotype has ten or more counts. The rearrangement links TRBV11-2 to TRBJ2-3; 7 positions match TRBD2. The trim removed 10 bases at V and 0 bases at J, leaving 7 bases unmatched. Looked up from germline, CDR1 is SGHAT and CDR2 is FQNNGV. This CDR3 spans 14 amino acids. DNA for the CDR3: TGTGCCACCAAAGCGGGGCCTAGCACAGATACGCAGTATTTT. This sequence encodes CATKAGPSTDTQYF.

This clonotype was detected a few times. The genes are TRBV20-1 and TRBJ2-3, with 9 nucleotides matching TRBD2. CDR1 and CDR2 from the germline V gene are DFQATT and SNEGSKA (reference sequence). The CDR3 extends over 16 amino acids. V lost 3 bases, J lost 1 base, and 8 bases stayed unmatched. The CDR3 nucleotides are TGCAGTGCTAGGGACCTACTAGCGGGCCGCACAGATACGCAGTATTTT. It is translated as CSARDLLAGRTDTQYF.

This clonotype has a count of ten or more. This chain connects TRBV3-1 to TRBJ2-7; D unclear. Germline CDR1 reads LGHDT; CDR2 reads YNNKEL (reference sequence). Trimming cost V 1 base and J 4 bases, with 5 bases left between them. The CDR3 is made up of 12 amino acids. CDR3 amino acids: CASSQGLYEQYF. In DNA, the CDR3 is TGTGCCAGCAGCCAAGGCCTATACGAGCAGTACTTC.

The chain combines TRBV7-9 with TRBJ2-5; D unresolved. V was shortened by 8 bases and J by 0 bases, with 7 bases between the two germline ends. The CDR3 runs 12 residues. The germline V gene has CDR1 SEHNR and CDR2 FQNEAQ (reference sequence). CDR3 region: CASGGDQETQYF. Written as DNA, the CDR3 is TGTGCCAGCGGTGGGGACCAAGAGACCCAGTACTTC.

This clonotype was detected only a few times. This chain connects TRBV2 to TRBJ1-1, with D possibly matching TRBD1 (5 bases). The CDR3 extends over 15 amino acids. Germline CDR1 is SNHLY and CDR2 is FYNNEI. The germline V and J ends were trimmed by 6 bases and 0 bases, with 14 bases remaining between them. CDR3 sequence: CASRKDSPMNTEAFF. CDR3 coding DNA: TGTGCCAGCAGGAAAGACAGTCCCATGAACACTGAAGCTTTCTTT.

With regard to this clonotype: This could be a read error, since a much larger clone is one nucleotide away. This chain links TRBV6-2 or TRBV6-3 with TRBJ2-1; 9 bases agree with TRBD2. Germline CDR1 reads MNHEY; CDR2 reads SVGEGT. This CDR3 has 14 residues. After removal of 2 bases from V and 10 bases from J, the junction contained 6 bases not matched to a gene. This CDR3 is CASSYVAGGDEQFF. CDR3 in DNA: TGTGCCAGCAGTTACGTGGCGGGAGGGGACGAGCAGTTCTTC.

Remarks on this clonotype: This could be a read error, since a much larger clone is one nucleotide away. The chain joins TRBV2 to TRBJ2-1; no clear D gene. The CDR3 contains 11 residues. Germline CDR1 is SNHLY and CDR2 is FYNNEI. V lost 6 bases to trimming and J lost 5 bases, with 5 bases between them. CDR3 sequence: CASRENNEQFF. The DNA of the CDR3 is TGTGCCAGCAGGGAGAACAATGAGCAGTTCTTC.

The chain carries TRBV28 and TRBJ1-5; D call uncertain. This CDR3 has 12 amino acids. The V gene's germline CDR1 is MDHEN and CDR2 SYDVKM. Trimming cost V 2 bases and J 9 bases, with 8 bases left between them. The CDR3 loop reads CASSLVGLPQHF. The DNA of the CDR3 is TGTGCCAGCAGTTTAGTGGGGTTGCCCCAGCATTTT.

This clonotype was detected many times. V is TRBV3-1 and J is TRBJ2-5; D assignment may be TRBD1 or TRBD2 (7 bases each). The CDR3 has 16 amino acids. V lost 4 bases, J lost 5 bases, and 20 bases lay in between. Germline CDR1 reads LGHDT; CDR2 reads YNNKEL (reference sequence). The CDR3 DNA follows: TGTGCCAGCAGCCGCGGGGGACAGTCAGCCTGGGAGACCCAGTACTTC. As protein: CASSRGGQSAWETQYF.

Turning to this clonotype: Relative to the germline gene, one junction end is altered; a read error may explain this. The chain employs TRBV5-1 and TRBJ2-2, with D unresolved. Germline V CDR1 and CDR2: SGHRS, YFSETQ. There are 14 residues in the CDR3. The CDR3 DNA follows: TGCGCCGGCAGCTTTTCACCCAACACCGGGGAGCTGTTTTTT. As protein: CAGSFSPNTGELFF.

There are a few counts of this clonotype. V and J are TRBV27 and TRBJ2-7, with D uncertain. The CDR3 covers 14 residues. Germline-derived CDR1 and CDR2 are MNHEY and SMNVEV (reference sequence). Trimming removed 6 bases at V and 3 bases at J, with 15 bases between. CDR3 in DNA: TGTGCCAGCAGCCTCCGAGGAGATGACTACGAGCAGTACTTC. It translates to CASSLRGDDYEQYF.

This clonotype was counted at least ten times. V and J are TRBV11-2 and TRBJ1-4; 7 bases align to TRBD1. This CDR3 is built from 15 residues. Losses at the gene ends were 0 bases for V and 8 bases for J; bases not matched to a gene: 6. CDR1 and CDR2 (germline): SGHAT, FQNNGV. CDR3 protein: CASSLEGTEVEKLFF. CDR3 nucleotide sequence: TGTGCCAGCAGCTTAGAAGGGACAGAGGTCGAAAAACTGTTTTTT.

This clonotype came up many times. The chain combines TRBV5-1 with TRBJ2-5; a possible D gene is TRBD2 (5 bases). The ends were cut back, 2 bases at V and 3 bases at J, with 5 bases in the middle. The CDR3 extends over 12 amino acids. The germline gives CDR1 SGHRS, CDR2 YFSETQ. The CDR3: CASSFSEETQYF. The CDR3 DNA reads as TGCGCCAGCAGCTTTAGCGAAGAGACCCAGTACTTC.

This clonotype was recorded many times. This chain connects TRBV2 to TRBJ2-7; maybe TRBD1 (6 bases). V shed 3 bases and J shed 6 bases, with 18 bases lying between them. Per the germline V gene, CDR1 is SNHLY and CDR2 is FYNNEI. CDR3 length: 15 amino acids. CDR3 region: CASSDLGQGIGEQYF. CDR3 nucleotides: TGTGCCAGCAGTGATTTAGGCCAGGGGATAGGCGAGCAGTACTTC. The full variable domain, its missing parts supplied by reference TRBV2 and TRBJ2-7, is EPEVTQTPSHQVTQMGQEVILRCVPISNHLYFYWYRQILGQKVEFLVSFYNNEISEKSEIFDDQFSVERPDGSNFTLKIRSTKLEDSAMYFCASSDLGQGIGEQYFGPGTRLTVT.

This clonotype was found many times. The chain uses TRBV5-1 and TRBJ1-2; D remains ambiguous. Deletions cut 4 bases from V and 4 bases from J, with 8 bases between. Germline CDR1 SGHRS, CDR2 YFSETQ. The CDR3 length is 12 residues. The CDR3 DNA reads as TGCGCCAGCAGCCCTGACATCTATGGCTACACCTTC. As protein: CASSPDIYGYTF.

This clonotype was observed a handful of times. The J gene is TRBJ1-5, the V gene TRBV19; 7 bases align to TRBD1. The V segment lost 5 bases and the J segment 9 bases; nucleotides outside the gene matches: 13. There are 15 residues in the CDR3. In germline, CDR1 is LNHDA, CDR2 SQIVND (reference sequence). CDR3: CASSSGTDTSRPQHF. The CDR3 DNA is TGTGCCAGTAGTTCCGGGACAGACACCTCAAGGCCCCAGCATTTT.

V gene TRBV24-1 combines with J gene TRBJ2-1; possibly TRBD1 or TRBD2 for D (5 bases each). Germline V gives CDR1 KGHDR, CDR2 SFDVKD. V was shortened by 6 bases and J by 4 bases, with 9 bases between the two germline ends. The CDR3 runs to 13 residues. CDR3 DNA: TGTGCCACCAGTCCCGGGACGTACAATGAGCAGTTCTTC. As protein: CATSPGTYNEQFF.